Each of the 15 T cell receptor beta chains below was sequenced from the same sample in a study of cytomegalovirus exposure and HLA in healthy donors. The PCR made use of 60 Vbeta and 13 Jbeta primers. The data were produced by immunoSEQ multiplex PCR, yet TCRdb's version contains in-frame clones alone and is incomplete. Here the sample spans roughly 65,000 clones, 55% to 75% being singletons. The sample was PBMCs. The receptors stem from a man aged 35 to 55 in good health and CMV-seropositive.

The rearrangement links TRBV4-2 to TRBJ2-1, with TRBD2 matching over 9 bases. The ends lost 1 base at V and 8 bases at J; junction bases unmatched: 12. CDR1 LGHNA and CDR2 YNFKEQ come from the germline V gene. The CDR3 covers 17 residues. CDR3: CASSQGEASGGHYEQFF. As DNA, the CDR3 is TGTGCCAGCAGCCAAGGGGAGGCCAGCGGGGGGCACTATGAGCAGTTCTTC.

Written as DNA, the CDR3 is TGTGCCAGCAGACCCTCCGGGAGCACAGATACGCAGTATTTT. This gives the protein CASRPSGSTDTQYF. The chain recombines TRBV7-9 with TRBJ2-3, with D unclear. Germline V gene data show CDR1 as SEHNR and CDR2 as FQNEAQ (reference sequence). The CDR3 has 14 residues. The V gene lost 6 bases and the J gene lost 0 bases, with 10 bases spanning the gap.

The sample holds a few counts of this clone. The gene calls are TRBV27 and TRBJ1-3; possibly TRBD1 for D (5 bases). V lost 2 bases and J 2 bases, leaving 7 bases between the germline ends. This CDR3 is 14 amino acids long. Germline loops: CDR1 MNHEY, CDR2 SMNVEV (reference sequence). The CDR3 is CASSLAGTGNTIYF. CDR3 in DNA: TGTGCCAGCAGTTTAGCAGGGACTGGAAACACCATATATTTT.

This chain connects TRBV2 to TRBJ2-3; no definite D call. Deletions cut 6 bases from V and 3 bases from J, with 16 bases between. This CDR3 has 15 amino acids. CDR1 and CDR2 (germline): SNHLY, FYNNEI. The CDR3 nucleotides read TGTGCCAGCAGCCAAGTTCTAGGAACAACAGATACGCAGTATTTT. It is translated as CASSQVLGTTDTQYF.

The rearrangement links TRBV29-1 to TRBJ2-7; weak D call: TRBD1 (6 bases). This CDR3 has 12 amino acids. Germline V lookup: CDR1 SQVTM, CDR2 ANQGSEA. V gave up 4 bases and J gave up 5 bases, with 12 bases separating them. In DNA, the CDR3 is TGCAGCGTTGCCCGGACAGTCCACGAGCAGTACTTC. This sequence encodes CSVARTVHEQYF.

This sequence joins TRBV21-1 and TRBJ1-1; the table's D call of TRBD1 was not tested on the DNA. TRBV21-1 is given as a pseudogene. CDR3 length: 19 residues. The CDR3 region has the DNA TGTGCCAGCAGCAAAGGACAAAGCAGGGTTCTAGTATCCCCTTGGGGTGCTTTCTTT. This translates into CASSKGQSRVLVSPWGAFF.

The chain joins TRBV9 to TRBJ2-7; TRBD2 aligns across 8 bases. Germline loops: CDR1 SGDLS, CDR2 YYNGEE. The CDR3 has 15 amino acids. The trim removed 0 bases at V and 2 bases at J, leaving 4 bases unmatched. The CDR3 spells CASSVGGSGTYEQYF. The DNA of the CDR3 is TGTGCCAGCAGCGTAGGCGGTAGCGGGACCTACGAGCAGTACTTC.

The genes are TRBV11-3 and TRBJ2-3; D remains unclear. Germline CDR1 and CDR2: SGHNT and YENEEA. V lost 2 bases to trimming and J lost 6 bases, with 12 bases between them. CDR3 size: 14 residues. For the CDR3, the DNA is TGTGCCAGCAGCTTAAGGAGTAAGGAGGATACGCAGTATTTT. It codes for CASSLRSKEDTQYF.

Concerning this clone: Sequence at one end of the junction differs from germline and may be a read error. The gene calls are TRBV5-8 and TRBJ1-4, with D perhaps TRBD1 (5 bases). Germline V gene lookup returns CDR1 SGHTS and CDR2 YDEGEE. This CDR3 is 15 amino acids long. CDR3 residues: CASRLGTGAKEKLFF. CDR3 nucleotides: TGTGCCAGCAGGCTCGGGACTGGGGCTAAGGAAAAACTGTTTTTT.

This sequence joins TRBV5-1 and TRBJ1-3; D ambiguous. The V gene's germline CDR1 is SGHRS and CDR2 YFSETQ. This CDR3 contains 16 residues. V was cut by 0 bases and J by 0 bases, with 10 bases left in between. CDR3 in DNA: TGCGCCAGCAGCTTGGCAGGACTGGGCTCTGGAAACACCATATATTTT. Protein sequence: CASSLAGLGSGNTIYF.

The CDR3 region is CASSTDRGRGTEAFF. In nucleotides, the CDR3 is TGTGCCAGCAGCACAGACAGGGGGCGCGGCACTGAAGCTTTCTTT. The V call is TRBV7-9, the J call TRBJ1-1, with TRBD1 matching 10 bases. Looked up from germline, CDR1 is SEHNR and CDR2 is FQNEAQ (reference sequence). The CDR3 contains 15 residues. V trimming: 5 bases; J trimming: 4 bases; junction bases outside the gene matches: 7.

J is TRBJ2-7 and V is TRBV4-2; no reliable D call. The ends were cut back, 0 bases at V and 2 bases at J, with 11 bases in the middle. This CDR3 spans 15 amino acids. Per germline, CDR1 LGHNA and CDR2 YNFKEQ. As DNA, the CDR3 is TGTGCCAGCAGCCAAGATTACTCCAAAACCTACGAGCAGTACTTC. Residues: CASSQDYSKTYEQYF.

The gene calls are TRBV2 and TRBJ1-3, with 7 bases lining up with TRBD1. Trimming cost V 6 bases and J 4 bases; bases outside gene matches: 6. Germline loops: CDR1 SNHLY, CDR2 FYNNEI. The CDR3 covers 14 residues. The CDR3 DNA reads TGTGCCAGCAGCCTTTTGGGACAGGGAAACACCATATATTTT. Amino acid sequence: CASSLLGQGNTIYF.

This clone was detected once. The chain joins TRBV19 to TRBJ2-5; D is perhaps TRBD2 (5 bases). The V and J ends lost 2 bases and 3 bases respectively, with 7 bases between them. The CDR3 contains 13 residues. Germline V CDR1 and CDR2: LNHDA, SQIVND (reference sequence). CDR3 loop: CASSIMREETQYF. The CDR3 nucleotides are TGTGCCAGTAGTATAATGAGGGAAGAGACCCAGTACTTC.

The V gene is TRBV7-2, the J gene TRBJ2-7, with a weak D call TRBD2 (7 bases). V was trimmed by 5 bases and J by 2 bases, leaving 19 bases between them. The CDR3 extends over 16 amino acids. Germline loops: CDR1 SGHTA, CDR2 FQGNSA. CDR3 nucleotide sequence: TGTGCCAGCAGCATCCATGCTGGGGGGGCCGCCTACGAGCAGTACTTC. Residues: CASSIHAGGAAYEQYF.